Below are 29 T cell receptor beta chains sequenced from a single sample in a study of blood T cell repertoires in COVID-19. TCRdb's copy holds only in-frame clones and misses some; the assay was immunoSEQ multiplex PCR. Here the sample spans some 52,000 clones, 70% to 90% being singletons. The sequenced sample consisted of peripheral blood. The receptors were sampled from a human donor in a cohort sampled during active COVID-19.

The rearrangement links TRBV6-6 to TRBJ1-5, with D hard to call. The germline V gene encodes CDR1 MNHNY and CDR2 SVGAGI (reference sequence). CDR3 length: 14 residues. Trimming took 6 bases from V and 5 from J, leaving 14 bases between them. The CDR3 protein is CASSPAGNYQPQHF. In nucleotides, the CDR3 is TGTGCCAGCAGCCCAGCGGGGAACTATCAGCCCCAGCATTTT.

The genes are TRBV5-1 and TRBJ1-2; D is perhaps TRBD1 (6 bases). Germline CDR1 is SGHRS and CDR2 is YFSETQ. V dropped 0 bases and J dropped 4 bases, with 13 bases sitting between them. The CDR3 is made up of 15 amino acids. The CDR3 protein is CASSLEGRTAYGYTF. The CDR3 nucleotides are TGCGCCAGCAGCTTGGAGGGCCGGACAGCCTATGGCTACACCTTC.

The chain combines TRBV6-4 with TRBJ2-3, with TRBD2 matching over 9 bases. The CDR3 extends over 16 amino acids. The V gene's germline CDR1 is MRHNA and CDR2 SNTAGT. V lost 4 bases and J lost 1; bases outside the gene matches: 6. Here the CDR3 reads CASSVAGGPGTDTQYF. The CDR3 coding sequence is TGTGCCAGCAGTGTGGCGGGAGGGCCCGGCACAGATACGCAGTATTTT.

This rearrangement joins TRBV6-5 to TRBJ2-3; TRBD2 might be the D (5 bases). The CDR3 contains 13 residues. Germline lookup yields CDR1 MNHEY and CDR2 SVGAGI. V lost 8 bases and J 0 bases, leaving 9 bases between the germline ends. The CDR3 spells CASGQRSTDTQYF. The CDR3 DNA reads TGTGCCAGCGGGCAGCGGAGCACAGATACGCAGTATTTT.

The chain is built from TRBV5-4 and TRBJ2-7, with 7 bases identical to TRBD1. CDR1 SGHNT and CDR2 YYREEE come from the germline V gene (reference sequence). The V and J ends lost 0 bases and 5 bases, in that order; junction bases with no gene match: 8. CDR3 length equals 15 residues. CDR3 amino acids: CASSLVQGVDHEQYF. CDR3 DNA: TGTGCCAGCAGCTTGGTGCAGGGGGTTGACCACGAGCAGTACTTC.

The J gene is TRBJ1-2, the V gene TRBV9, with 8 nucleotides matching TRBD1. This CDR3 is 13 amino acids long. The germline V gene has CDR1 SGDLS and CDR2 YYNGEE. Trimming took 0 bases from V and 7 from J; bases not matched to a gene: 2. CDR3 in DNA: TGTGCCAGCAGCGTAGATACAGGGGGTGGCTACACCTTC. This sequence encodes CASSVDTGGGYTF. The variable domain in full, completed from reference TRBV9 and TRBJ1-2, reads DSGVTQTPKHLITATGQRVTLRCSPRSGDLSVYWYQQSLDQGLQFLIQYYNGEERAKGNILERFSAQQFPDLHSELNLSSLELGDSALYFCASSVDTGGGYTFGSGTRLTVV.

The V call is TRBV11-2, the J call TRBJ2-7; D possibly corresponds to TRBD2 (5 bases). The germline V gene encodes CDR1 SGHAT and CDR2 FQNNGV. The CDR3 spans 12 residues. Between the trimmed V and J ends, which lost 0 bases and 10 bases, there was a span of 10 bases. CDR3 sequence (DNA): TGTGCCAGCAGCTTAGAACAAGCGGTTCAGTACTTC. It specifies CASSLEQAVQYF.

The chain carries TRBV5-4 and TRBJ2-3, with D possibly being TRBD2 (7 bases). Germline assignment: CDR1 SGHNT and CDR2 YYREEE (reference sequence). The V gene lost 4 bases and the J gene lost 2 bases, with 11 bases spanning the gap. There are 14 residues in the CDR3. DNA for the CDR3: TGTGCCAGCAGCGGGGGGGGCTCCACAGATACGCAGTATTTT. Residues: CASSGGGSTDTQYF.

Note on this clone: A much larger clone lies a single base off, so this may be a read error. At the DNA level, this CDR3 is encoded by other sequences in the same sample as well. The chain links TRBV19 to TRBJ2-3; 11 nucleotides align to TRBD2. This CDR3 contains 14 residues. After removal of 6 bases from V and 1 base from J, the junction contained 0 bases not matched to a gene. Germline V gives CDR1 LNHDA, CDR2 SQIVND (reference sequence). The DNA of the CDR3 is TGTGCCAGTAGACTAGCGGGGGGCACAGATACGCAGTATTTT. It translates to CASRLAGGTDTQYF.

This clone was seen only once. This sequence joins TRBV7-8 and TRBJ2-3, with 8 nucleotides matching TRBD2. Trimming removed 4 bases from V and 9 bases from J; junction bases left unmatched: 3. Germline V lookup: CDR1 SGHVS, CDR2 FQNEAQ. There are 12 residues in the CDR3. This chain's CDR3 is CASSSGGGTQYF. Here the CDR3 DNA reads TGTGCCAGCAGCTCCGGGGGGGGGACGCAGTATTTT.

The CDR3 protein is CATSLGHLPNQPQHF. CDR3 coding DNA: TGTGCCACCAGCCTAGGACACCTGCCCAATCAGCCCCAGCATTTT. V and J are TRBV15 and TRBJ1-5, with a tentative D call TRBD1 (5 bases). This CDR3 is 15 amino acids long. Looked up from germline, CDR1 is LNHNV and CDR2 is YYDKDF (reference sequence). Trimming took 5 bases from V and 3 from J, leaving 14 bases between them. Based on the CDR3 plus reference TRBV15 and TRBJ1-5, the full variable domain is DAMVIQNPRYQVTQFGKPVTLSCSQTLNHNVMYWYQQKSSQAPKLLFHYYDKDFNNEADTPDNFQSRRPNTSFCFLDIRSPGLGDTAMYLCATSLGHLPNQPQHFGDGTRLSIL.

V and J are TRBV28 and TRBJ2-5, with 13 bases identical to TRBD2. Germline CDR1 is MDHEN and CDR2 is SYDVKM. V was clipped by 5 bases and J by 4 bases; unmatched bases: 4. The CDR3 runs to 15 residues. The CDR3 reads CASSMGLAGRETQYF. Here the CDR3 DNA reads TGTGCCAGCAGTATGGGACTAGCGGGGAGAGAGACCCAGTACTTC.

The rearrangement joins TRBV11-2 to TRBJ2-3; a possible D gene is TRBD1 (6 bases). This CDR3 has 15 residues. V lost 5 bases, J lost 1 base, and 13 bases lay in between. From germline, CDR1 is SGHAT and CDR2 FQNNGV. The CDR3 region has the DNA TGTGCCAGCAGCCTTACCCGGACAGGCACAGATACGCAGTATTTT. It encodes CASSLTRTGTDTQYF.

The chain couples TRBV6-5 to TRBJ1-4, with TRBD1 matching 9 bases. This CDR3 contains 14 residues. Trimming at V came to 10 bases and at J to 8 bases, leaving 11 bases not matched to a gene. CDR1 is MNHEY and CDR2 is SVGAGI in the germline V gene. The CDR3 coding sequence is TGTGCCACCATAGGGACAGGGCGTGTCGAAAAACTGTTTTTT. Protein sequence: CATIGTGRVEKLFF.

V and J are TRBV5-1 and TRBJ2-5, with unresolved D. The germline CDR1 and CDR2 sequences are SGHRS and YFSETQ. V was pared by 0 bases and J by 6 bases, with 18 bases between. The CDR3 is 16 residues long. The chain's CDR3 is CASSLGTVPTKKTQYF. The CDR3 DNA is TGCGCCAGCAGCTTGGGAACAGTACCCACCAAGAAGACCCAGTACTTC.

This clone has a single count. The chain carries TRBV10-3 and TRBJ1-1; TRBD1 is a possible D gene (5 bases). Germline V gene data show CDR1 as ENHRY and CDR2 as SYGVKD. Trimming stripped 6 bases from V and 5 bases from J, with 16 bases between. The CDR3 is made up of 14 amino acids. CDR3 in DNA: TGTGCCATCAGCGATGGGGCGCAAAGGACTGAAGCTTTCTTT. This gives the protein CAISDGAQRTEAFF.

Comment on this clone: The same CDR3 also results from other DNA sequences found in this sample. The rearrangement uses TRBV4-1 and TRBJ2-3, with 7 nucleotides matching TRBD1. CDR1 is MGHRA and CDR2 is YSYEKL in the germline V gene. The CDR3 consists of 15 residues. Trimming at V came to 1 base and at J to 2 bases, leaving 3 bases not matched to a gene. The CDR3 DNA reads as TGCGCCAGCAGCCAAGGACAGGGCGACACAGATACGCAGTATTTT. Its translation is CASSQGQGDTDTQYF.

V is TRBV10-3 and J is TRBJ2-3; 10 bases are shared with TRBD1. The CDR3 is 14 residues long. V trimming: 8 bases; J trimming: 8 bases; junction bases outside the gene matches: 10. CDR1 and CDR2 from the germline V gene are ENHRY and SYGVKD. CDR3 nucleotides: TGTGCCATCGCAGACAGGGGGCATGAAGCTACGCAGTATTTT. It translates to CAIADRGHEATQYF.

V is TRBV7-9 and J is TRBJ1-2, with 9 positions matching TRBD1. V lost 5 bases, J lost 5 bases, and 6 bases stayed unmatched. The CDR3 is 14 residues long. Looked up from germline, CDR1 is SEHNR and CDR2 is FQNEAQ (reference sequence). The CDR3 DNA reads TGTGCCAGCAGCCCACAGGGGGCCCGGTATGGCTACACCTTC. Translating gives CASSPQGARYGYTF.

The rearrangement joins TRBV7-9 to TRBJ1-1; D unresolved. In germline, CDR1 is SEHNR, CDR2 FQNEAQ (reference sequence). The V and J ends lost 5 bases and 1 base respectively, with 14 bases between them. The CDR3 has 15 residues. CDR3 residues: CASSPRSSGNTEAFF. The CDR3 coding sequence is TGTGCCAGCAGCCCTCGATCCAGCGGGAACACTGAAGCTTTCTTT.

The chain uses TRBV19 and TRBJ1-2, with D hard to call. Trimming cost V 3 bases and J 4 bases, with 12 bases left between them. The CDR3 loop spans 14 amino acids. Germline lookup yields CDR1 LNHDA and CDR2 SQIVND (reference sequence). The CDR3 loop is CASSIIGEGYGYTF. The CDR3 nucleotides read TGTGCCAGTAGTATCATAGGTGAGGGCTATGGCTACACCTTC.

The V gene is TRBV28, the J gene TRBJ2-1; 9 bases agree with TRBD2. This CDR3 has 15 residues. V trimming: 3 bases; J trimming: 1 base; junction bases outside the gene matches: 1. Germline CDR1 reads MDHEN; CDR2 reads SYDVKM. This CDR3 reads CASSFSGRSYNEQFF. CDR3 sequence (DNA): TGTGCCAGCAGTTTCAGCGGGAGGTCCTACAATGAGCAGTTCTTC.

Here the CDR3 reads CASSVMGGDTEAFF. The CDR3 DNA reads TGTGCCAGCAGCGTGATGGGGGGTGACACTGAAGCTTTCTTT. The genes are TRBV7-9 and TRBJ1-1, with D possibly matching TRBD1 (5 bases). This CDR3 comprises 14 residues. V lost 5 bases and J lost 3, with 13 bases in between. The germline CDR1 and CDR2 sequences are SEHNR and FQNEAQ (reference sequence).

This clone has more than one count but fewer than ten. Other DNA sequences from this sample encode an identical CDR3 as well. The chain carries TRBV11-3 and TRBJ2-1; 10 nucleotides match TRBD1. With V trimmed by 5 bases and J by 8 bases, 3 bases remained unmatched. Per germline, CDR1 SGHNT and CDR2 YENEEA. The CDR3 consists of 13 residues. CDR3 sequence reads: CASSLGQGDEQFF. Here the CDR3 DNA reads TGTGCCAGCAGCCTCGGACAGGGGGATGAGCAGTTCTTC.

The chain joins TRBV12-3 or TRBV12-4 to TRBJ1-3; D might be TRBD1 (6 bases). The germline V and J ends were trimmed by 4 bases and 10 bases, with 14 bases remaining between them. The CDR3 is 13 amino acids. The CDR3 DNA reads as TGTGCCAGCAGTTGGGACACCATAGGTACCATATATTTT. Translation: CASSWDTIGTIYF.

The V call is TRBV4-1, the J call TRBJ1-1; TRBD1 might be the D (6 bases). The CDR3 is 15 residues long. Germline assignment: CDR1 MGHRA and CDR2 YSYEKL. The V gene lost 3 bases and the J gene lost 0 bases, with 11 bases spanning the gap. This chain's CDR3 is CASSHPTGVNTEAFF. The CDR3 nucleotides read TGCGCCAGCAGCCACCCGACAGGAGTGAACACTGAAGCTTTCTTT.

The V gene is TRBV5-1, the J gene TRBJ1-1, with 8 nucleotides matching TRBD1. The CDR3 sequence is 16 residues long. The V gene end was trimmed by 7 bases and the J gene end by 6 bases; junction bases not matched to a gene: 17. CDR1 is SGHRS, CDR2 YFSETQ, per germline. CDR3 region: CASGQGPGLDGAEAFF. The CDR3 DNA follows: TGCGCCAGCGGACAGGGACCCGGGTTAGATGGGGCTGAAGCTTTCTTT.

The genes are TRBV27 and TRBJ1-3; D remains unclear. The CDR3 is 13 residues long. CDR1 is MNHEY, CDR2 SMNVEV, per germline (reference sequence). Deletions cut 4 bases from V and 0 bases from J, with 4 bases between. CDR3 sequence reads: CASSYSSGNTIYF. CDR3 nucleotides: TGTGCCAGCAGTTACAGCTCTGGAAACACCATATATTTT.

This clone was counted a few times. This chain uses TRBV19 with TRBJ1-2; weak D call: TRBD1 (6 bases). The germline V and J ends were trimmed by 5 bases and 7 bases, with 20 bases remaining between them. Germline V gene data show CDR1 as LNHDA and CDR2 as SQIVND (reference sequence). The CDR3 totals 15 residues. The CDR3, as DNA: TGTGCCAGTAGTTCAGCCGGGACAACATCGGGTGGCTACACCTTC. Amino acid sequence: CASSSAGTTSGGYTF.